What follows are 3 T cell receptor beta chains derived from one specimen sequenced in a study of blood T cell repertoires in COVID-19. This table comes from immunoSEQ multiplex PCR, and its TCRdb copy is limited to in-frame clones, with some not included. The sample lists some 120,000 clones; 90% were seen once. The sequencing sample was made of peripheral blood. The receptors derive from a man between 50 and 59 years old with active COVID-19.

Only one count was recorded for this clone. The chain has TRBV3-1 (or the pseudogene TRBV3-2) and TRBJ1-2; 8 bases align to TRBD1. Trimming removed 4 bases from V and 3 bases from J; junction bases left unmatched: 4. There are 14 residues in the CDR3. Germline V lookup: CDR1 LGHDT, CDR2 YNNKEL (reference sequence). The CDR3 loop reads CASSRRGQDYGYTF. DNA for the CDR3: TGTGCCAGCAGCCGCAGGGGGCAGGACTATGGCTACACCTTC.

The V gene is TRBV18, the J gene TRBJ1-1; D possibly corresponds to TRBD1 (6 bases). The V end lost 8 bases, the J end lost 0 bases, and 10 bases lay between the germline ends. The V gene's germline CDR1 is KGHSH and CDR2 LQKENI. The CDR3 has 13 amino acids. This CDR3 is CASTSGVNTEAFF. CDR3 DNA: TGTGCCAGCACTTCAGGGGTGAACACTGAAGCTTTCTTT.

This clone was detected only once. This chain links TRBV4-2 with TRBJ2-5; a possible D gene is TRBD2 (6 bases). V was pared by 4 bases and J by 2 bases, with 11 bases between. The CDR3 loop spans 14 amino acids. CDR1 and CDR2 (germline): LGHNA, YNFKEQ. Written as DNA, the CDR3 is TGTGCCAGCAGCCGGGAGGCGGGACAAGAGACCCAGTACTTC. Protein sequence: CASSREAGQETQYF.